Shown below are 8 T cell receptor beta chains from a single sample sequenced in a study of beta chain features in type 1 diabetes (dated by TCRdb to the late 2010s). The library relied on the immunoSEQ multiplex PCR assay. The High Capacity cDNA Reverse Transcription Kit was used to reverse transcribe all of the isolated RNA, meaning that expressed TCRB transcripts were what got sequenced. Entries here come from immuneACCESS through TCRdb and include only in-frame sequences with V and J called. Some clones fail to appear in such tables; in the studies checked, an unresolved V gene covers under half of the shortfall, and the cause of the remainder is unknown. This sample gives 200,000 to 300,000 clones in total; approximately 70% of them show up just once. The ten largest clones add up to about 0.05% of the sample. Sequenced material: naive CD4+ T cells from blood. The label giving this sample's cell subset or site can be read as: true naive CD4+ T cells. The origin of the receptors is a man aged 25 to 40 in good health.

The chain combines TRBV9 with TRBJ2-2; 12 positions agree with TRBD2. Germline V gene lookup returns CDR1 SGDLS and CDR2 YYNGEE. Germline trimming cut 4 bases from V and 1 base from J; bases unmatched to any gene: 5. The CDR3 length is 17 residues. CDR3 coding DNA: TGTGCCAGCAGCCTCAGGACTAGCGGGGTGAACACCGGGGAGCTGTTTTTT. This sequence encodes CASSLRTSGVNTGELFF.

This chain connects TRBV4-3 to TRBJ2-1; a possible D gene is TRBD2 (5 bases). CDR1 is LGHNA, CDR2 YSLEER, per germline. V shed 4 bases and J shed 6 bases, with 16 bases lying between them. This CDR3 spans 15 amino acids. The CDR3 is CASSPQPGGSNEQFF. In DNA, the CDR3 is TGCGCCAGCAGCCCCCAACCCGGAGGATCCAATGAGCAGTTCTTC.

This sequence joins TRBV30 and TRBJ2-7, with D possibly TRBD1 on 6 matching bases. V lost 5 bases and J lost 0, with 14 bases in between. Germline loops: CDR1 GTSNPN, CDR2 SVGIG (reference sequence). The CDR3 covers 14 residues. DNA for the CDR3: TGTGCCTGGGGCTCGGGACAAGGCTCCTACGAGCAGTACTTC. It codes for CAWGSGQGSYEQYF.

The chain combines TRBV30 with TRBJ1-2; D gene unclear. Trimming cost V 5 bases and J 0 bases, with 7 bases left between them. The CDR3 sequence is 12 residues long. CDR1 is GTSNPN, CDR2 SVGIG, per germline (reference sequence). The chain's CDR3 is CAWEIANYGYTF. The CDR3 DNA reads as TGTGCCTGGGAGATTGCTAACTATGGCTACACCTTC. The entire variable domain, with the rest obtained from reference TRBV30 and TRBJ1-2, is as follows: SQTIHQWPATLVQPVGSPLSLECTVEGTSNPNLYWYRQAAGRGLQLLFYSVGIGQISSEVPQNLSASRPQDRQFILSSKKLLLSDSGFYLCAWEIANYGYTFGSGTRLTVV.

On this clone: At one boundary the junction diverges from the germline segment, which might be a read error. The genes are TRBV29-1 and TRBJ2-5; D gene uncertain. This CDR3 spans 13 amino acids. In germline, CDR1 is SQVTM, CDR2 ANQGSEA. CDR3 nucleotides: TGCAGCGTTGGCTTGCTCACCCAAGGGACCCAGTACTTC. Its translation is CSVGLLTQGTQYF.

The CDR3 DNA sequence: TGTGCCAGCAGTTTAATCGGGCTAGCGGGAACCTACGAGCAGTACTTC. Translating it yields CASSLIGLAGTYEQYF. The chain combines TRBV28 with TRBJ2-7; 9 bases map to TRBD2. Germline V lookup: CDR1 MDHEN, CDR2 SYDVKM. The trim removed 2 bases at V and 2 bases at J, leaving 7 bases unmatched. The CDR3 consists of 16 residues. Full variable domain (missing parts from reference TRBV28 and TRBJ2-7): DVKVTQSSRYLVKRTGEKVFLECVQDMDHENMFWYRQDPGLGLRLIYFSYDVKMKEKGDIPEGYSVSREKKERFSLILESASTNQTSMYLCASSLIGLAGTYEQYFGPGTRLTVT.

This clone was detected only a few times. The chain couples TRBV29-1 to TRBJ2-5; D not certain. Trimming shortened V by 4 bases and J by 0 bases, and 6 bases separated the two germline ends. CDR3 size: 12 residues. CDR1 and CDR2 (germline): SQVTM, ANQGSEA. CDR3 nucleotide sequence: TGCAGCGTTGGTTTTAACCAAGAGACCCAGTACTTC. Amino acids: CSVGFNQETQYF.

This chain connects TRBV15 to TRBJ2-3; D unclear. This CDR3 spans 14 amino acids. The V end was cut by 2 bases, the J end by 3 bases, with 9 bases between. Germline V gives CDR1 LNHNV, CDR2 YYDKDF (reference sequence). The CDR3 is CATSRSTGTDTQYF. CDR3 DNA: TGTGCCACCAGCAGATCGACTGGGACAGATACGCAGTATTTT.